The present T cell receptor beta chain was sequenced within a study of T cells in localized non-small cell lung cancer. V dropped 5 bases and J dropped 0 bases, with 6 bases sitting between them. The germline CDR1 and CDR2 sequences are LGHNT and FRNRAP. The CDR3 runs 13 residues. General study points: Among the top 100 tumor clones, a median 57 appeared in adjacent lung. Sequencing was limited to one tumor region, leaving the possibility of heterogeneity open. Among the tissues sampled, uninvolved adjacent lung had the highest T cell clonality, above tumor.

A note on this clone: Antigen specificity is unknown.

Repertoires were generated with immunoSEQ multiplex PCR, while TCRdb's copy carries only in-frame clones and drops some. The sample carries 25,000 to 35,000 clones, around 92% recorded once. This receptor was taken from a female donor over 55 with stage I lung adenocarcinoma. Sequenced here: peripheral blood, sampled before any cancer treatment. The V and J genes are TRBV12-5 and TRBJ2-3; D perhaps matches TRBD1 (5 bases). CDR3 in DNA: TGTGCTAGTGGTCAGGGTAGCACAGATACGCAGTATTTT. The encoded protein is CASGQGSTDTQYF.